These T cell receptor beta chains were read from a single sample in a study of blood T cell repertoires in COVID-19. Assay: immunoSEQ multiplex PCR; the TCRdb copy retains only in-frame clones and omits some. The table has approximately 260,000 clones, roughly 82% seen once. The sequencing input was peripheral blood. These receptors came from a woman of 80 years or more with active or convalescent COVID-19. CDR3s include the opening cysteine and the closing phenylalanine or tryptophan. D genes are given only for firm matches. Clone size, where shown, is once, few, many, or a class for clones that have expanded.

V gene: TRBV5-4; clone size: .; J gene: TRBJ2-2; D gene: .; CDR3 protein: CASSIDSGELFF; CDR3 DNA: TGTGCCAGCAGCATAGACAGCGGGGAGCTGTTTTTT
V gene: TRBV19; clone size: few; J gene: TRBJ2-7; D gene: TRBD2; CDR3 protein: CASSIVAGWSYEQYF; CDR3 DNA: TGTGCCAGTAGTATCGTAGCGGGGTGGTCCTACGAGCAGTACTTC
V gene: TRBV28; clone size: .; J gene: TRBJ2-5; D gene: .; CDR3 protein: CASSFMDFSSRETQYF; CDR3 DNA: TGTGCCAGCAGTTTTATGGACTTCTCCTCGAGGGAGACCCAGTACTTC
V gene: TRBV15; clone size: .; J gene: TRBJ2-1; D gene: .; CDR3 protein: CATSRVTRTNEQFF; CDR3 DNA: TGTGCCACCAGCAGAGTGACTAGAACCAATGAGCAGTTCTTC
V gene: TRBV5-1; clone size: .; J gene: TRBJ1-5; D gene: .; CDR3 protein: CASSAGGGNQPQHF; CDR3 DNA: TGCGCCAGCAGTGCCGGGGGTGGCAATCAGCCCCAGCATTTT
V gene: TRBV9; clone size: once; J gene: TRBJ2-1; D gene: .; CDR3 protein: CASSASDSSYNEQFF; CDR3 DNA: TGTGCCAGCAGCGCTTCGGACAGCTCCTACAATGAGCAGTTCTTC
V gene: TRBV5-1; clone size: few; J gene: TRBJ1-2; D gene: TRBD1; CDR3 protein: CASSPILTGTGGGYTF; CDR3 DNA: TGCGCCAGCAGCCCAATACTGACCGGGACAGGGGGCGGCTACACCTTC
V gene: TRBV5-4; clone size: .; J gene: TRBJ2-7; D gene: TRBD1; CDR3 protein: CASSLGGTGFSYEQYF; CDR3 DNA: TGTGCCAGCAGCTTGGGGGGGACAGGTTTCTCCTACGAGCAGTACTTC
V gene: TRBV24-1; clone size: .; J gene: TRBJ2-3; D gene: .; CDR3 protein: CATSDPTGHTDTQYF; CDR3 DNA: TGTGCCACCAGTGATCCCACAGGGCATACAGATACGCAGTATTTT
V gene: TRBV4-1; clone size: .; J gene: TRBJ1-2; D gene: .; CDR3 protein: CASSLDSGGNYGYTF; CDR3 DNA: TGCGCCAGCAGCCTCGATTCGGGGGGAAACTATGGCTACACCTTC
V gene: TRBV1; clone size: .; J gene: TRBJ1-2; D gene: .; CDR3 protein: CTSSQDHSGQGARYGYTF; CDR3 DNA: TGCACCAGCAGCCAAGACCACTCCGGACAGGGGGCAAGGTATGGCTACACCTTC
V gene: TRBV7-9; clone size: .; J gene: TRBJ1-6; D gene: .; CDR3 protein: CASSLGQVGQYNSPLHF; CDR3 DNA: TGTGCCAGCAGCTTAGGGCAGGTGGGACAATATAATTCACCCCTCCACTTT
V gene: TRBV28; clone size: .; J gene: TRBJ1-1; D gene: .; CDR3 protein: CASKLDSLTEAFF; CDR3 DNA: TGTGCCAGCAAATTAGACAGTCTCACTGAAGCTTTCTTT